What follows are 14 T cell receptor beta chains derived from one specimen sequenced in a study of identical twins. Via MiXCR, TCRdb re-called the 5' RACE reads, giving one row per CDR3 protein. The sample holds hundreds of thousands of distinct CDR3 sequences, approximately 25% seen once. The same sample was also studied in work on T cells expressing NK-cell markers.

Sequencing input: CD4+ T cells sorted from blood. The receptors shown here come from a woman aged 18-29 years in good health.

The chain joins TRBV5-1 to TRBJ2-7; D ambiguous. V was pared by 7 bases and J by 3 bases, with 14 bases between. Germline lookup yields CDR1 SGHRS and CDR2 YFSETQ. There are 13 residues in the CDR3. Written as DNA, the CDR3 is TGCGCCAGCTCCCCCCGGGCGATCTACGAGCAGTACTTC. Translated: CASSPRAIYEQYF.

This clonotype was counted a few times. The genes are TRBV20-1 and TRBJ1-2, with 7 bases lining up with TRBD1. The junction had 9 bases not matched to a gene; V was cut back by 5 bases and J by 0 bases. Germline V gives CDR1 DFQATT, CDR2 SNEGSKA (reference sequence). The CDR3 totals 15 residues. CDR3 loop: CSALNPDRSNYGYTF. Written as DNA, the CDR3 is TGCAGTGCTTTGAACCCGGACAGGTCTAACTATGGCTACACCTTC.

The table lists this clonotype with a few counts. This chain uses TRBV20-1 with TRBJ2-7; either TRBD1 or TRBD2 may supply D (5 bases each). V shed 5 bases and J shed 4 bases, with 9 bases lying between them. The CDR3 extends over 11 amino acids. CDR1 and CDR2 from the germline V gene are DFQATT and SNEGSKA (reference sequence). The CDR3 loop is CSARDVYEQYF. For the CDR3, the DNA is TGCAGTGCTCGGGACGTATACGAGCAGTACTTC.

CDR3 region: CSVASGQNTGELFF. DNA for the CDR3: TGCAGCGTTGCGTCAGGGCAGAACACCGGGGAGCTGTTTTTT. The chain recombines TRBV29-1 with TRBJ2-2; D is perhaps TRBD1 (5 bases). Between the trimmed V and J ends, which lost 4 bases and 1 base, there was a span of 10 bases. CDR1 is SQVTM and CDR2 is ANQGSEA in the germline V gene. The CDR3 loop spans 14 amino acids.

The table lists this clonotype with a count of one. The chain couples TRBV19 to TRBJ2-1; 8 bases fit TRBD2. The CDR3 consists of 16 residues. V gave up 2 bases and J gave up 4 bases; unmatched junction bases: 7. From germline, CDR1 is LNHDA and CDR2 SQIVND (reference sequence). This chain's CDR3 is CASSITLLAAYNEQFF. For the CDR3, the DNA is TGTGCCAGTAGTATAACCCTACTAGCGGCTTACAATGAGCAGTTCTTC.

CDR3 amino acids: CASSETPGNTEAFF. CDR3 coding DNA: TGCGCCAGCAGCGAGACACCCGGGAACACTGAAGCTTTCTTT. The chain is built from TRBV5-1 and TRBJ1-1; D is unclear. The CDR3 sequence is 14 residues long. Trimming removed 4 bases at V and 1 base at J, with 11 bases between. Germline CDR1 and CDR2: SGHRS and YFSETQ.

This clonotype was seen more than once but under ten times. CDR3 amino acids: CASSRTRTEDTGELFF. CDR3 nucleotide sequence: TGTGCCAGCAGCCGAACTAGAACAGAGGACACCGGGGAGCTGTTTTTT. This rearrangement joins TRBV7-6 to TRBJ2-2; a weak D match, TRBD2 (5 bases). This CDR3 is built from 16 residues. V lost 5 bases and J 3 bases, leaving 16 bases between the germline ends. Germline V gene data show CDR1 as SGHVS and CDR2 as FNYEAQ. Complete variable domain (other parts from reference TRBV7-6 and TRBJ2-2): GAGVSQSPRYKVTKRGQDVALRCDPISGHVSLYWYRQALGQGPEFLTYFNYEAQQDKSGLPNDRFSAERPEGSISTLTIQRTEQRDSAMYRCASSRTRTEDTGELFFGEGSRLTVL.

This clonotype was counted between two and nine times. CDR3 protein: CASSFPGNFDEQFF. The CDR3 DNA is TGCGCCAGCAGCTTCCCCGGGAATTTTGATGAGCAGTTCTTC. The chain carries TRBV5-1 and TRBJ2-1, with D perhaps TRBD2 (5 bases). This CDR3 is built from 14 residues. Trimming left V 2 bases short and J 8 bases short, with 14 bases between. Per germline, CDR1 SGHRS and CDR2 YFSETQ.

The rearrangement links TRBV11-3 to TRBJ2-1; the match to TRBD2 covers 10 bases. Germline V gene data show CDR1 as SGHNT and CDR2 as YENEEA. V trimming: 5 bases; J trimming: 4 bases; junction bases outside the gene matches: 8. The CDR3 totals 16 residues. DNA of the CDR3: TGTGCCAGCAGCAGCCGGACTAGCGGAAAGTACAATGAGCAGTTCTTC. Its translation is CASSSRTSGKYNEQFF.

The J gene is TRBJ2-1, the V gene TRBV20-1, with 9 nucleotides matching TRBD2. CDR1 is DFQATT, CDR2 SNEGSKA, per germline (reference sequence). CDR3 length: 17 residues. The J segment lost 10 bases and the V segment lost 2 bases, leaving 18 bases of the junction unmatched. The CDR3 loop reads CSARPGLASARKREQFF. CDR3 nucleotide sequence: TGCAGTGCTAGACCGGGACTAGCATCAGCCCGGAAACGCGAGCAGTTCTTC.

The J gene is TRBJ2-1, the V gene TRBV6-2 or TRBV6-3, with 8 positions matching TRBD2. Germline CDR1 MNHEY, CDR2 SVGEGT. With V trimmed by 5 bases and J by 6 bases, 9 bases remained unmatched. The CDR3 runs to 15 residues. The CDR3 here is CASSHVVAGSNEQFF. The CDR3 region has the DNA TGTGCCAGCAGTCACGTGGTAGCGGGAAGCAATGAGCAGTTCTTC.

CDR3 in DNA: TGTGCCAGCAGTTTACCAGGGTCCGGGGAGCTGTTTTTT. The encoded protein is CASSLPGSGELFF. The V call is TRBV28, the J call TRBJ2-2; D is perhaps TRBD1 (5 bases). Germline values: CDR1 MDHEN, CDR2 SYDVKM. The CDR3 spans 13 residues. V lost 2 bases, J lost 6 bases, and 7 bases lay in between.

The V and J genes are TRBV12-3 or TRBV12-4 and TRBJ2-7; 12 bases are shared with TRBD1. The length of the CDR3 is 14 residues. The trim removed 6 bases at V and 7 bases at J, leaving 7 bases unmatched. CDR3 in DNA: TGTGCCAGCAGGAAGGGACAGGGGGCGAGGGAGCAGTACTTC. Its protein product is CASRKGQGAREQYF.

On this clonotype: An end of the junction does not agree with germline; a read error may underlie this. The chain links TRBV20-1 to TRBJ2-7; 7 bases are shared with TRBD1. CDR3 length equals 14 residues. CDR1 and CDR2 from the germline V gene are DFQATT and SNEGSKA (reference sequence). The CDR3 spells CSATGTATSYEQNF. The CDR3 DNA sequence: TGCAGTGCAACCGGGACAGCCACCTCCTACGAGCAGAACTTC.